What follows are 15 T cell receptor beta chains derived from one specimen sequenced in a study of CD8 T cells in ankylosing spondylitis. TCRdb used MiXCR to reprocess the 5' RACE reads, holding one entry per CDR3 protein. The sample yields about 360,000 distinct CDR3 sequences, roughly 14% seen once. The sample was blood, either unsorted or a sorted T cell fraction (not recorded which). The receptors here all came from a male donor with ankylosing spondylitis or in good health (not recorded which).

This clonotype was seen a few times. The gene calls are TRBV5-1 and TRBJ1-6, with no clear D. CDR3 length: 14 amino acids. V lost 1 base and J lost 7, with 9 bases in between. Per the germline V gene, CDR1 is SGHRS and CDR2 is YFSETQ. CDR3 nucleotide sequence: TGCGCCAGCAGCTTGCAGGCTTCCAATTCACCCCTCCACTTT. Its protein product is CASSLQASNSPLHF.

V usage is TRBV10-2 and J usage is TRBJ2-3; 8 nucleotides align to TRBD1. This CDR3 spans 15 amino acids. The germline V gene has CDR1 WSHSY and CDR2 SAAADI. J gave up 1 base and V 4 bases, and 4 bases lay outside the gene matches. The CDR3 DNA sequence: TGCGCCAGCAGTGCGGACAGGGCCCGCACAGATACGCAGTATTTT. Translating it yields CASSADRARTDTQYF.

The chain joins TRBV12-3 or TRBV12-4 to TRBJ1-1; TRBD1 is a possible D gene (5 bases). With 7 bases removed from V and 4 bases from J, the gap between germline ends came to 13 bases. The length of the CDR3 is 13 residues. The CDR3 nucleotides read TGTGCCAGCACCCCGGGACTTACCACTGAAGCTTTCTTT. Translated: CASTPGLTTEAFF.

This clonotype was picked up many times. V gene TRBV15 combines with J gene TRBJ1-5; D ambiguous. The germline V and J ends were trimmed by 0 bases and 2 bases, with 5 bases remaining between them. The CDR3 covers 14 residues. Germline V gives CDR1 LNHNV, CDR2 YYDKDF (reference sequence). CDR3 nucleotides: TGTGCCACCAGCAGAGATCGAGGCAATCAGCCCCAGCATTTT. This translates into CATSRDRGNQPQHF.

This clonotype was counted only a few times. The chain combines TRBV5-1 with TRBJ1-1; D is perhaps TRBD1 (6 bases). Trimming pared 4 bases from V and 2 bases from J, leaving 15 bases between. This CDR3 contains 15 residues. Germline CDR1 reads SGHRS; CDR2 reads YFSETQ. As DNA, the CDR3 is TGCGCCAGCAGCGCCCAGGGGCTAGATAACACTGAAGCTTTCTTT. Its protein is CASSAQGLDNTEAFF. The full variable domain, in which reference TRBV5-1 and TRBJ1-1 provide the parts outside the CDR3, is KAGVTQTPRYLIKTRGQQVTLSCSPISGHRSVSWYQQTPGQGLQFLFEYFSETQRNKGNFPGRFSGRQFSNSRSEMNVSTLELGDSALYLCASSAQGLDNTEAFFGQGTRLTVV.

This clonotype occurred a few times. This chain connects TRBV10-2 to TRBJ1-6; no reliable D call. CDR1 is WSHSY, CDR2 SAAADI, per germline. The CDR3 covers 14 residues. The V end was cut by 2 bases, the J end by 8 bases, with 10 bases between. The CDR3 is CASSELGFDSPLHF. The CDR3 nucleotides read TGCGCCAGCAGTGAGCTGGGTTTCGATTCACCCCTCCACTTT.

This clonotype was found many times. V gene TRBV5-1 combines with J gene TRBJ1-2; D is unresolved. This CDR3 comprises 15 residues. V was shortened by 6 bases and J by 2 bases, with 17 bases between the two germline ends. Germline CDR1 reads SGHRS; CDR2 reads YFSETQ. The CDR3 DNA sequence: TGCGCCAGCACCCCATTTGGAGGGCACAACTATGGCTACACCTTC. Protein sequence: CASTPFGGHNYGYTF.

There are a few counts of this clonotype. The chain is built from TRBV10-3 and TRBJ1-1, with D perhaps TRBD1 (6 bases). CDR1 and CDR2 (germline): ENHRY, SYGVKD. Deletions cut 5 bases from V and 1 base from J, with 17 bases between. This CDR3 has 16 residues. In nucleotides, the CDR3 is TGTGCCATCAGTCCAACAGGGAGGGGTGGGAACACTGAAGCTTTCTTT. Encoded protein: CAISPTGRGGNTEAFF.

Ten or more counts support this clonotype. The chain links TRBV5-1 to TRBJ2-3; 7 bases are a match to TRBD1. The CDR3 contains 16 residues. V dropped 0 bases and J dropped 5; count of bases not matched to a gene: 9. Germline V lookup: CDR1 SGHRS, CDR2 YFSETQ. The CDR3 reads CASSLEGAGGKDTQYF. The CDR3 DNA is TGCGCCAGCAGCTTGGAGGGTGCAGGGGGTAAAGATACGCAGTATTTT.

V usage is TRBV20-1 and J usage is TRBJ2-3; 7 bases line up with TRBD2. CDR3 size: 15 residues. Trimming at V came to 5 bases and at J to 2 bases, leaving 10 bases not matched to a gene. Per the germline V gene, CDR1 is DFQATT and CDR2 is SNEGSKA (reference sequence). CDR3 in amino acids: CSAPPQTSSTDTQYF. The DNA for the CDR3 is TGCAGTGCTCCACCACAGACTAGCTCCACAGATACGCAGTATTTT.

The chain recombines TRBV20-1 with TRBJ2-1, with TRBD2 matching 12 bases. This CDR3 region has 15 residues. Trimming at V came to 3 bases and at J to 6 bases, leaving 6 bases not matched to a gene. Per the germline V gene, CDR1 is DFQATT and CDR2 is SNEGSKA (reference sequence). This CDR3 reads CSARPGLAGFNEQFF. CDR3 nucleotide sequence: TGCAGTGCTAGGCCGGGACTAGCGGGCTTCAATGAGCAGTTCTTC.

The chain links TRBV4-1 to TRBJ2-7; 7 nucleotides agree with TRBD1. The CDR3 is 14 residues long. From germline, CDR1 is MGHRA and CDR2 YSYEKL. Losses at the gene ends were 4 bases for V and 5 bases for J; bases not matched to a gene: 8. The CDR3 DNA follows: TGCGCCAGCAGCCCTAAAGACAGGGTTCACGAGCAGTACTTC. The encoded protein is CASSPKDRVHEQYF.

The rearrangement uses TRBV5-1 and TRBJ2-7; 7 bases fit TRBD1. The V gene's germline CDR1 is SGHRS and CDR2 YFSETQ. The V segment lost 2 bases and the J segment 1 base; nucleotides outside the gene matches: 6. This CDR3 region has 15 residues. CDR3: CASSFQDRASYEQYF. The CDR3 region has the DNA TGCGCCAGCAGCTTCCAAGACAGGGCGTCCTACGAGCAGTACTTC.

The genes are TRBV24-1 and TRBJ2-7; D is unresolved. Germline V gene data show CDR1 as KGHDR and CDR2 as SFDVKD. This CDR3 has 14 amino acids. V gave up 8 bases and J gave up 2 bases, with 15 bases separating them. The CDR3 region has the DNA TGTGCCACCACCCCCACGGCGCGACCCTACGAGCAGTACTTC. Translating gives CATTPTARPYEQYF.

This clonotype has ten or more counts. The J gene is TRBJ2-3, the V gene TRBV12-3 or TRBV12-4; possible D gene TRBD2, 6 bases. Trimming removed 7 bases at V and 0 bases at J, with 14 bases between. The CDR3 length is 15 residues. The CDR3 spells CASIPPGLSTDTQYF. In DNA, the CDR3 is TGTGCCAGCATTCCTCCGGGACTGAGCACAGATACGCAGTATTTT.